This TCR beta chain was retrieved from a study of T cells after yellow fever vaccination. This clonotype was counted ten times or more. The CDR3 length is 14 residues. V lost 0 bases and J 5 bases, leaving 8 bases between the germline ends. TCRdb used MiXCR to reprocess the 5' RACE reads, holding one entry per CDR3 protein. The sample has approximately 550,000 distinct CDR3 sequences, roughly 21% seen once; the top ten hold 14%. The sequence was obtained from a man aged 25-45 years who received the YFV17D yellow fever vaccine. This chain joins TRBV12-3 or TRBV12-4 and TRBJ2-1; D gene uncertain. Material: PBMCs, obtained 15 days after the yellow fever booster vaccination. The CDR3 DNA sequence: TGTGCCAGCAGTTTAGCGGGTGGTCACAATGAGCAGTTCTTC. Translation gives CASSLAGGHNEQFF.